These T cell receptor beta chains were read from a single sample in a study of T-cell reconstitution after alpha-beta-depleted transplantation in children. Via MiXCR, TCRdb re-called the PCR reads, giving one row per CDR3 protein. The table lists about 500,000 distinct CDR3 sequences, approximately 30% of them singletons. Here the sequenced sample was PBMCs from the stem cell graft donor, taken from the stem cell graft. The receptor source for this set is a human donor who donated a stem cell graft to a child with aplastic anemia. Both conserved end residues are part of each CDR3. Fields, in order: V gene, clone size, D gene, J gene, CDR3 DNA, CDR3 protein. D genes are given only for firm matches. A clone size is listed for some rows: how often the clone was seen (once, few, many), or a class if it is expanded.

TRBV28	few	TRBD2	TRBJ2-5	TGTGCCAGCAGTTCCCTAGCGGGAGGTCAAGAGACCCAGTACTTC	CASSSLAGGQETQYF
TRBV5-1	NA	NA	TRBJ1-4	TGCGCCAGCAGCTTGGTCAACAGGGCTAATGAAAAACTGTTTTTT	CASSLVNRANEKLFF
TRBV7-2	NA	TRBD2	TRBJ2-3	TGTGCCAGCAGCTTAGTTCCAGCGGGGCGCACAGATACGCAGTATTTT	CASSLVPAGRTDTQYF
TRBV19	few	NA	TRBJ1-3	TGTGCCAGTAGCTCCGGACGGGCTGGAAACACCATATATTTT	CASSSGRAGNTIYF
TRBV18	NA	NA	TRBJ1-2	TGTGCCAGCTCACCACCGGATCGGAGGGGCTCCGGCTACACCTTC	CASSPPDRRGSGYTF
TRBV12-3/TRBV12-4	few	TRBD2	TRBJ2-1	TGTGCCGGTGGGCGGGAGATGAACAATGAGCAGTTCTTC	CAGGREMNNEQFF
TRBV5-1	few	TRBD2	TRBJ2-2	TGCGCCAGCAGCCCAGCGGGAGGGCGTAGCACCGGGGAGCTGTTTTTT	CASSPAGGRSTGELFF
TRBV7-2	NA	TRBD1	TRBJ1-2	TGTGCCAGCAGGAAACAGGGGATGATGGGTGGCTACACCTTC	CASRKQGMMGGYTF
TRBV5-5	few	TRBD2	TRBJ2-1	TGTGCCAGCAGAACTAGCGGGACGCCGAGCTCCTACAATGAGCAGTTCTTC	CASRTSGTPSSYNEQFF
TRBV15	NA	TRBD1	TRBJ1-2	TGTGCCACCGGGGGCGGGGACAGGGTTGGAGGCTACACCTTC	CATGGGDRVGGYTF
TRBV7-6	few	TRBD2	TRBJ2-1	TGTGCCAGCAGCTTGTCTAGCGGGACGGCTGAGCAGTTCTTC	CASSLSSGTAEQFF
TRBV10-3	few	NA	TRBJ2-1	TGTGCCATCGCCGGGGCTAGCATCAATGAGCAGTTCTTC	CAIAGASINEQFF
TRBV6-2/TRBV6-3	NA	NA	TRBJ1-1	TGTGCCAGCAGTTCTTTCAGGGGCGCTGAAGCTTTCTTT	CASSSFRGAEAFF
TRBV7-9	few	NA	TRBJ1-1	TGTGCCAGCAGCTCAGACGGCTTGGGGGCTGAAGCTTTCTTT	CASSSDGLGAEAFF
TRBV6-5	NA	TRBD2	TRBJ2-1	TGTGCCAGCAGCTGGACTAGCGGGTACTACAATGAGCAGTTCTTC	CASSWTSGYYNEQFF
TRBV12-3/TRBV12-4	few	TRBD2	TRBJ2-5	TGTGCCAGCAGCCTTATAGCGGGAGGGAGGGAGACCCAGTACTTC	CASSLIAGGRETQYF
TRBV4-3	NA	NA	TRBJ1-1	TGCGCCAGCAGCCCCCTGGACAGTAACACTGAAGCTTTCTTT	CASSPLDSNTEAFF
TRBV20-1	once	NA	TRBJ1-1	TGCAGTGCGACCGGGACCAGGGGTCGCACTGAAGCTTTCTTT	CSATGTRGRTEAFF
TRBV7-8	NA	NA	TRBJ1-1	TGTGCCAGCAGCCCCGCCCGAGGGGTGAACACTGAAGCTTTCTTT	CASSPARGVNTEAFF
TRBV20-1	few	NA	TRBJ1-3	TGCAGTGCCAGAGGGAGGGGAAGCTCTGGAAACACCATATATTTT	CSARGRGSSGNTIYF
TRBV18	few	NA	TRBJ2-1	TGTGCCAGCTCACCACCGATCAATGAGCAGTTCTTC	CASSPPINEQFF
TRBV24-1	NA	NA	TRBJ2-6	TGTGCCACCAGTGATTTGGGCGGGGCTGGGGCCAACGTCCTGACTTTC	CATSDLGGAGANVLTF
TRBV4-1	NA	TRBD2	TRBJ2-1	TGCGCCAGCAGGGAAGCGGGAGTGAAGTTCTTC	CASREAGVKFF
TRBV2	few	NA	TRBJ1-2	TGTGCCAGCAGTCCCGACAGACCCTATGGCTACACCTTC	CASSPDRPYGYTF
TRBV7-2	NA	NA	TRBJ2-3	TGTGCCAGCAGCTTAGGTCAGGGGCGGCAGTATTTT	CASSLGQGRQYF
TRBV7-6	NA	NA	TRBJ1-1	TGTGCCAGCAGCTTAGGATCGCCGTTGGAAGCTTTCTTT	CASSLGSPLEAFF
TRBV7-2	NA	TRBD1	TRBJ1-4	TGTGCCAGCAGCGCCAACAGGGGGCCGGGTGAAAAACTGTTTTTT	CASSANRGPGEKLFF
TRBV15	NA	TRBD2	TRBJ2-1	TGTGCCACCAGGACTAGCGGGAGTAATGAGCAGTTCTTC	CATRTSGSNEQFF
TRBV6-1	few	NA	TRBJ2-1	TGTGCCAGCAGCGCGACCGCAGGGCTCAATGAGCAGTTCTTC	CASSATAGLNEQFF
TRBV30	NA	NA	TRBJ1-1	TGTGCCGGGGACACTGAAGCTTTCTTT	CAGDTEAFF
TRBV10-3	few	NA	TRBJ1-2	TGTGCCATCAGTGAGTCCCCGGGATCAGCTAGAGGCTACACCTTC	CAISESPGSARGYTF
TRBV7-9	NA	TRBD2	TRBJ2-3	TGTGCCAGCAGCTTAGATTCGCGGGAGGGCCGCGGCGATACGCAGTATTTT	CASSLDSREGRGDTQYF
TRBV29-1	few	NA	TRBJ2-7	TGCAGCGTTGAAGATCCGAGCGGCTACGAGCAGTACTTC	CSVEDPSGYEQYF
TRBV9	NA	TRBD2	TRBJ2-2	TGTGCCAGCAGCGTAGGGTTGGGGGGGACTAGGAAATACACCGGGGAGCTGTTTTTT	CASSVGLGGTRKYTGELFF
TRBV29-1	NA	NA	TRBJ2-3	TGCAGCGCCTCACCTGGGCGACCCCCCACAGATACGCAGTATTTT	CSASPGRPPTDTQYF
TRBV27	NA	TRBD1	TRBJ2-5	TGTGCCAGCAGTCCTTCGATTGACAGGGGGGAGACCCAGTACTTC	CASSPSIDRGETQYF
TRBV20-1	NA	TRBD2	TRBJ2-1	TGCAGCGAAGGACTAGCGGGAGCTGAGCAGTTCTTC	CSEGLAGAEQFF